These T cell receptor beta chains were read from a single sample in a study of cytomegalovirus exposure and HLA in healthy donors. Profiled with immunoSEQ multiplex PCR; TCRdb holds only in-frame clones, not every one. Of 65,000 to 85,000 clones detected, roughly 79% appear once; the ten largest clones hold 20% to 25%. Specimen: PBMCs. The receptors here all came from a woman aged 40 to 50 in good health and CMV-seropositive. Each CDR3 is given with its conserved first and last residue. A D gene is named only where the DNA matches it firmly. Clone size is stated in some rows and not others, as once, few, many or a class when expanded.

v_gene	j_gene	abundance	d_gene	CDR3aa	CDR3nt
TRBV7-2	TRBJ1-2	once	.	CASSLEQGNAGYTF	TGTGCCAGCAGCCTTGAACAGGGTAACGCTGGCTACACCTTC
TRBV9	TRBJ2-7	.	.	CASSALAQGRYHEQYF	TGTGCCAGCAGCGCCCTCGCACAGGGTCGGTACCACGAGCAGTACTTC
TRBV4-2	TRBJ2-1	.	TRBD2	CASSQDASGGANEQFF	TGTGCCAGCAGCCAAGATGCTAGCGGGGGGGCCAATGAGCAGTTCTTC
TRBV5-1	TRBJ1-1	few	.	CASSLGRDTEAFF	TGCGCCAGCAGCTTGGGTAGAGACACTGAAGCTTTCTTT
TRBV2	TRBJ1-4	.	TRBD1	CASGGDRSYEKLFF	TGTGCCAGCGGGGGGGACAGGTCGTATGAAAAACTGTTTTTT
TRBV30	TRBJ1-3	.	.	CACQIDQGSIYF	TGTGCCTGCCAGATTGATCAGGGTTCCATATATTTT
TRBV2	TRBJ1-1	.	.	CASSTRPGHPVTEAFF	TGTGCCAGCAGTACTCGACCGGGACACCCAGTCACTGAAGCTTTCTTT
TRBV14	TRBJ1-2	.	.	CASSVSQGYGYTF	TGTGCCAGCAGCGTCTCCCAGGGTTATGGCTACACCTTC
TRBV27	TRBJ2-4	.	.	CASSFQGSYF	TGTGCCAGCAGTTTTCAGGGGTCTTACTTC
TRBV30	TRBJ2-2	few	.	CAWTPWVGANTGELFF	TGTGCCTGGACCCCCTGGGTAGGGGCGAACACCGGGGAGCTGTTTTTT
TRBV6-4	TRBJ1-3	.	.	CASSQRGESSGNTIYF	TGTGCCAGCAGCCAACGGGGGGAGAGCTCTGGAAACACCATATATTTT
TRBV6-8	TRBJ2-7	.	TRBD1	CARKKDRGQASYEQYF	TGTGCCAGGAAGAAGGACAGGGGGCAAGCTAGCTACGAGCAGTACTTC
TRBV6-5	TRBJ2-6	.	.	CASSYGVSAGANVLTF	TGTGCCAGCAGTTACGGTGTGTCGGCTGGGGCCAACGTCCTGACTTTC
TRBV4-1	TRBJ2-5	.	TRBD2	CASSQVAGGGETQYF	TGCGCCAGCAGCCAAGTAGCGGGAGGCGGTGAGACCCAGTACTTC
TRBV5-4	TRBJ2-1	.	TRBD2	CASSQEREWSYNEQFF	TGTGCCAGCAGCCAAGAGCGGGAGTGGTCCTACAATGAGCAGTTCTTC
TRBV7-3	TRBJ1-1	.	.	CASSLSPGTEAFF	TGTGCCAGCAGCTTATCACCGGGGACTGAAGCTTTCTTT
TRBV5-4	TRBJ2-7	.	.	CASSYVTGSGSYEQYF	TGTGCCAGCAGCTACGTCACAGGGTCGGGATCCTACGAGCAGTACTTC
TRBV5-1	TRBJ2-3	.	.	CASSPERTGLYTDTQYF	TGCGCCAGCAGCCCTGAACGTACGGGACTGTATACAGATACGCAGTATTTT
TRBV6-6	TRBJ2-7	few	.	CASRDPGAGEQYF	TGTGCCAGCAGGGACCCTGGGGCTGGTGAGCAGTACTTC
TRBV29-1	TRBJ2-1	few	TRBD1	CSVDTNRDRENNEQFF	TGCAGCGTCGACACGAACCGGGACAGGGAGAACAATGAGCAGTTCTTC
TRBV2	TRBJ1-4	.	.	CASVGGSATNEKLFF	TGTGCCAGCGTTGGAGGAAGTGCAACTAATGAAAAACTGTTTTTT
TRBV21-1	TRBJ1-2	once	.	CASSKPTGGHARYGYTF	TGTGCCAGCAGCAAACCGACAGGGGGCCACGCGAGGTATGGCTACACCTTC
TRBV6-1	TRBJ1-2	.	TRBD1	CASSEGTGRGTNYGYTF	TGTGCCAGCAGTGAGGGGACAGGACGTGGGACTAACTATGGCTACACCTTC
TRBV7-9	TRBJ1-1	few	.	CASSLPAGMNTEAFF	TGTGCCAGCAGCTTACCCGCAGGGATGAACACTGAAGCTTTCTTT
TRBV30	TRBJ1-2	.	.	CAWSKVGEKNYGYTF	TGTGCCTGGAGTAAAGTCGGAGAAAAAAACTATGGCTACACCTTC
TRBV7-2	TRBJ2-6	.	.	CASSPVSGANVLTF	TGTGCCAGCAGCCCTGTCTCTGGGGCCAACGTCCTGACTTTC
TRBV15	TRBJ2-4	.	.	CATSRAGALKNIQYF	TGTGCCACCAGCAGAGCAGGGGCCCTCAAAAACATTCAGTACTTC
TRBV9	TRBJ2-2	.	TRBD1	CASSVGIGTGNTGELFF	TGTGCCAGCAGCGTAGGTATTGGGACAGGAAATACCGGGGAGCTGTTTTTT
TRBV5-6	TRBJ2-7	.	.	CASSWGGGSSYEQYF	TGTGCCAGCAGCTGGGGGGGCGGGAGCTCCTACGAGCAGTACTTC
TRBV28	TRBJ2-7	.	TRBD1	CASSLWGETGGHYEQYF	TGTGCCAGCAGTTTATGGGGGGAGACAGGGGGCCACTACGAGCAGTACTTC
TRBV15	TRBJ2-1	once	TRBD1	CATSRVPQGQGYNEQFF	TGTGCCACCAGCAGAGTCCCCCAAGGACAGGGATACAATGAGCAGTTCTTC
TRBV19	TRBJ1-1	.	.	CASSFLTGSTEAFF	TGTGCCAGTAGTTTCCTGACAGGATCCACTGAAGCTTTCTTT
TRBV5-4	TRBJ2-5	few	.	CASSLPEETQYF	TGTGCCAGCAGCTTGCCGGAAGAGACCCAGTACTTC
TRBV5-4	TRBJ1-4	.	.	CASSLGREYVGPNEKLFF	.
TRBV6-5	TRBJ2-7	.	.	CASRKAGESYEQYF	TGTGCCAGCAGAAAAGCGGGCGAATCCTACGAGCAGTACTTC
TRBV7-8	TRBJ1-6	.	.	CASSFTRGTASSNSPLHF	TGTGCCAGCAGCTTTACCAGGGGAACAGCGTCTTCTAATTCACCCCTCCACTTT
TRBV19	TRBJ2-3	few	.	CASSILPGTDTQYF	TGTGCCAGTAGTATACTGCCGGGTACAGATACGCAGTATTTT
TRBV6-5	TRBJ1-2	once	TRBD1	CASRKDRDYGYTF	TGTGCCAGCAGGAAAGACAGGGACTATGGCTACACCTTC
TRBV7-8	TRBJ2-5	.	TRBD1	CASSWGQTGETQYF	TGTGCCAGCAGCTGGGGACAGACGGGTGAGACCCAGTACTTC
TRBV6-6	TRBJ1-2	.	.	CASSPRSTNYGYTF	TGTGCCAGCAGTCCCCGGAGTACTAACTATGGCTACACCTTC
TRBV5-1	TRBJ1-1	.	.	CASKPTAGPNTEAFF	TGCGCCAGCAAACCGACCGCGGGGCCGAACACTGAAGCTTTCTTT
TRBV11-2	TRBJ2-4	.	TRBD2	CASSLRQLAGGKNIQYF	TGTGCCAGCAGTCTGCGACAACTAGCGGGGGGTAAAAACATTCAGTACTTC
TRBV19	TRBJ1-4	once	TRBD1	CASKGSRGRRYTNEKLFF	TGTGCCAGTAAAGGGAGCAGGGGGCGACGGTATACTAATGAAAAACTGTTTTTT
TRBV5-1	TRBJ2-3	.	TRBD1	CASRPGQYTDTQYF	TGCGCCAGCAGACCGGGACAGTACACAGATACGCAGTATTTT
TRBV13	TRBJ2-2	.	.	CASSIRGANGELFF	TGTGCCAGCAGCATCAGGGGGGCTAACGGGGAGCTGTTTTTT
TRBV15	TRBJ2-7	.	TRBD2	CATSNTRLAGGYEQYF	TGTGCCACCAGCAACACAAGACTAGCGGGAGGCTACGAGCAGTACTTC
TRBV11-2	TRBJ1-3	.	.	CASSLVGQGLGTIYF	TGTGCCAGCAGCTTAGTAGGCCAGGGGTTGGGCACCATATATTTT
TRBV28	TRBJ1-4	.	.	CASRLLGGANEKLFF	TGTGCCAGCAGACTCTTAGGGGGGGCTAATGAAAAACTGTTTTTT
TRBV6-1	TRBJ1-1	.	.	CASSPIPSTEAFF	TGTGCCAGCAGCCCAATTCCCAGCACTGAAGCTTTCTTT
TRBV27	TRBJ2-7	.	TRBD1	CASSLGTANQHEQYF	TGTGCCAGCAGTTTAGGGACAGCAAACCAGCACGAGCAGTACTTC
TRBV4-1	TRBJ2-7	.	TRBD1	CASSPRSGQGYEQYF	TGCGCCAGCAGCCCTCGATCGGGACAGGGCTACGAGCAGTACTTC
TRBV7-3	TRBJ2-2	.	.	CASGTPATGELFF	TGTGCCAGCGGTACTCCCGCCACCGGGGAGCTGTTTTTT
TRBV6-1	TRBJ1-2	.	.	CASYRVNYGYTF	TGTGCCAGCTACAGGGTCAACTATGGCTACACCTTC
TRBV5-1	TRBJ1-3	few	.	CASSSGDVREGNTIYF	TGCGCCAGCAGCTCAGGGGACGTTCGTGAGGGAAACACCATATATTTT
TRBV14	TRBJ2-7	.	.	CASSQLSSRGEYEQYF	TGTGCCAGCAGCCAATTATCCTCGAGAGGAGAATACGAGCAGTACTTC
TRBV30	TRBJ1-1	.	.	CAWSVGTEAFF	TGTGCCTGGAGTGTCGGCACTGAAGCTTTCTTT
TRBV5-4	TRBJ2-7	.	TRBD2	CASSFRGAYEQYF	TGTGCCAGCAGCTTCCGGGGGGCCTACGAGCAGTACTTC